This TCR beta chain was retrieved from a study of blood T cell repertoires in COVID-19. Clones were read by immunoSEQ multiplex PCR, and TCRdb kept only the in-frame ones, dropping some. The sample consists of about 310,000 clones, around 87% of them appearing once. CDR1 and CDR2 from the germline V gene are GTSNPN and SVGIG (reference sequence). CDR3 length equals 13 residues. The V and J ends lost 3 bases and 1 base, in that order; junction bases with no gene match: 2. The chain joins TRBV30 to TRBJ1-1; 7 bases are shared with TRBD1. The specimen was peripheral blood. This TCR was sampled from a man in his fifties with active or convalescent COVID-19. CDR3 sequence (DNA): TGTGCCTGGAGGACAGGGTCGAACACTGAAGCTTTCTTT. It is translated as CAWRTGSNTEAFF.